This T cell receptor beta chain emerged from a study of control samples from healthy donors and cancer patients (dated by TCRdb to the early 2020s). Library creation used the immunoSEQ multiplex PCR assay. As stored in TCRdb, this immuneACCESS dataset retains in-frame rearrangements with V and J assigned. A fraction of the clones does not appear; measured against another copy, unresolved V genes explain less than half of the discrepancy, and the remainder lacks a known reason. This sample has under 100,000 clones in its table, and around 90% of those were observed once. The ten largest clones take up 9% to 10% of the sample. The germline V gene sets CDR1 to MDHEN and CDR2 to SYDVKM. From its cysteine to its phenylalanine, the CDR3 spans 14 amino acids. Only the CDR3 DNA is retained, 42 bases long and in frame from the first base. V is cut by 5 bases and J by 0 bases, and the space between the germline ends is 8 bases.

Concerning this clone: The specificity of this receptor is unknown. No base quality values were provided; no much bigger clone lies one nucleotide off.

The sequence joins TRBV28 to TRBJ2-1, with no confidently assigned D gene. The origin of this receptor is a woman in her 50s with colorectal cancer. What was sequenced was PBMCs. The CDR3 here reads CASSVGFSYNEQFF. The nucleotides are TGTGCCAGCAGTGTAGGGTTCTCCTACAATGAGCAGTTCTTC. Reference TRBV28 and TRBJ2-1 proteins supply the regions before and after the CDR3; the full variable domain is: DVKVTQSSRYLVKRTGEKVFLECVQDMDHENMFWYRQDPGLGLRLIYFSYDVKMKEKGDIPEGYSVSREKKERFSLILESASTNQTSMYLCASSVGFSYNEQFFGPGTRLTVL.